This TCR beta chain was obtained from a study of shared clonotypes between healthy human individuals. The CDR3 covers 14 residues. The germline V gene encodes CDR1 SEHNR and CDR2 FQNEAQ (reference sequence). Between the trimmed V and J ends, which lost 5 bases and 2 bases, there was a span of 12 bases. Each sorted subset replicate got 200 ng genomic DNA, 30,000 or so genomes. Sequencing was performed with immunoSEQ multiplex PCR; in TCRdb, only in-frame clones are kept and a portion is missing. The repertoire includes over 950,000 clones, approximately 77% of them detected once, and 0.85% to 1% sits in the top ten. Donors were healthy HIV-negative adults without recent acute infections or vaccinations.

The material sequenced was memory CD4+ T cells from PBMCs. Subset meaning: CD45RA-negative fraction. The origin of this receptor is a man aged 18 to 30 in good health. Some clones in this sample may be carry-over from other donors' samples. The V and J genes are TRBV7-9 and TRBJ2-5, with D possibly TRBD1 on 6 matching bases. This CDR3 reads CASSHHRVQETQYF. Here the CDR3 DNA reads TGTGCCAGCAGCCATCACAGGGTTCAAGAGACCCAGTACTTC.